This passage covers 24 T cell receptor beta chains from one sample sequenced in a study of vaccination effects on CD4 cells after COVID-19. CD4+ T cells specific for antigen were expanded with viral peptide pools by the ViraFEST assay before sequencing. At the end of about 9 days of culture, CD4+ T cells were isolated. Absence of prior SARS-CoV-2 infection characterized the vaccine recipients, who showed negative nucleocapsid antibodies. The assay was immunoSEQ multiplex PCR, and TCRdb's table has in-frame clones only and misses some. This sample has about 73,000 clones, with roughly 74% found just once. For these receptors, no antigen is known. The sequencing used CD4+ T cells from PBMCs cultured with HCoV-NL63 spike peptides, collected before COVID-19 vaccination. All receptors derive from a human donor who received a COVID-19 vaccine.

The chain joins TRBV28 to TRBJ2-7; TRBD1 agrees at 7 bases. Trimming cost V 8 bases and J 3 bases; bases outside gene matches: 1. The CDR3 spans 11 residues. Looked up from germline, CDR1 is MDHEN and CDR2 is SYDVKM. CDR3 loop: CASGQDYEQYV. In DNA, the CDR3 is TGTGCCAGCGGACAGGACTACGAGCAGTACGTC.

V gene TRBV7-9 combines with J gene TRBJ1-6; D is unresolved. The CDR3 extends over 15 amino acids. Germline CDR1 and CDR2: SEHNR and FQNEAQ (reference sequence). Trimming stripped 3 bases from V and 8 bases from J, with 14 bases between. The DNA of the CDR3 is TGTGCCAGCAGCTTTGCAGGACCGGCTGATTCACCCCTCCACTTT. Residues: CASSFAGPADSPLHF.

V usage is TRBV5-4 and J usage is TRBJ2-6; D is unclear. CDR3 length: 13 amino acids. Looked up from germline, CDR1 is SGHNT and CDR2 is YYREEE (reference sequence). V was clipped by 2 bases and J by 1 base, with 1 base between them. The CDR3, as DNA: TGTGCCAGCAGCTTTTCTGGGGCCAACGTCCTGACTTTC. Amino acids: CASSFSGANVLTF.

The V and J genes are TRBV3-1 (or the pseudogene TRBV3-2) and TRBJ1-3, with no clear D. Deletions cut 5 bases from V and 1 base from J, with 3 bases between. The germline V gene encodes CDR1 LGHDT and CDR2 YNNKEL (reference sequence). The CDR3 covers 12 residues. CDR3 DNA: TGTGCCAGCAGCAAGTCTGGAAACACCATATATTTT. Translated: CASSKSGNTIYF.

The chain joins TRBV6-1 to TRBJ1-2, with TRBD1 identical over 7 bases. The CDR3 length is 18 residues. J was trimmed by 0 bases and V by 4 bases; bases with no gene match: 14. Germline values: CDR1 MNHNS, CDR2 SASEGT. For the CDR3, the DNA is TGTGCCAGCAGTGTCCCCGACAGGGTAGAGGACTCTAACTATGGCTACACCTTC. It specifies CASSVPDRVEDSNYGYTF.

CDR3 sequence reads: CASSFDRPPYEQYV. The CDR3 bases are TGTGCCAGCAGCTTTGACAGGCCCCCCTACGAGCAGTACGTC. V usage is TRBV5-6 and J usage is TRBJ2-7; a possible D gene is TRBD1 (6 bases). Germline V gene sequence: CDR1 SGHDT, CDR2 YYEEEE. This CDR3 has 14 amino acids. The V end was cut by 2 bases, the J end by 2 bases, with 11 bases between.

V gene TRBV5-1 combines with J gene TRBJ2-3; TRBD1 might be the D (6 bases). Germline CDR1 SGHRS, CDR2 YFSETQ. V shed 0 bases and J shed 2 bases, with 13 bases lying between them. This CDR3 contains 16 residues. The DNA for the CDR3 is TGCGCCAGCAGCTTGGCCCTACAGGGAAACACAGATACGCAGTATTTT. Encoded protein: CASSLALQGNTDTQYF.

The chain employs TRBV2 and TRBJ2-1; D is undetermined. The CDR3 sequence is 13 residues long. V was clipped by 5 bases and J by 9 bases, with 14 bases between them. CDR1 SNHLY and CDR2 FYNNEI come from the germline V gene. Here the CDR3 reads CASSPVIDGEQFF. CDR3 bases: TGTGCCAGCAGTCCCGTAATAGATGGTGAGCAGTTCTTC.

The chain employs TRBV18 and TRBJ1-4; D might be TRBD1 (6 bases). From germline, CDR1 is KGHSH and CDR2 LQKENI. V lost 4 bases to trimming and J lost 5 bases, with 20 bases between them. There are 17 residues in the CDR3. The CDR3 spells CASSQGSQTGINEKLFF. The CDR3 DNA follows: TGTGCCAGCTCACAAGGATCCCAAACAGGGATAAATGAAAAACTGTTTTTT.

This chain connects TRBV2 to TRBJ1-6, with 9 bases identical to TRBD1. The J segment lost 10 bases and the V segment lost 7 bases, leaving 11 bases of the junction unmatched. The CDR3 is 15 amino acids. Germline V gene lookup returns CDR1 SNHLY and CDR2 FYNNEI. CDR3 sequence reads: CASTYAGTGRSPLHF. The CDR3 DNA reads TGTGCCAGCACCTACGCCGGGACAGGGAGATCACCCCTCCACTTT.

The chain is built from TRBV7-6 and TRBJ2-3, with 9 bases identical to TRBD2. The CDR3 extends over 17 amino acids. J was trimmed by 0 bases and V by 5 bases; bases with no gene match: 9. The germline gives CDR1 SGHVS, CDR2 FNYEAQ. CDR3 loop: CASSRPRGGPSTDTQYF. CDR3 DNA: TGTGCCAGCAGCCGCCCGCGGGGGGGGCCCAGCACAGATACGCAGTATTTT. Combining the CDR3 with reference TRBV7-6 and TRBJ2-3 gives the whole variable domain GAGVSQSPRYKVTKRGQDVALRCDPISGHVSLYWYRQALGQGPEFLTYFNYEAQQDKSGLPNDRFSAERPEGSISTLTIQRTEQRDSAMYRCASSRPRGGPSTDTQYFGPGTRLTVL.

This clone was detected once. The V gene is TRBV24-1, the J gene TRBJ1-2; 7 positions match TRBD1. CDR1 is KGHDR, CDR2 SFDVKD, per germline. This CDR3 is built from 16 residues. J lost 0 bases, V lost 10 bases, and 13 bases had no gene match. The CDR3 is CATQGQSGSANYGYTF. The CDR3 coding sequence is TGTGCCACTCAGGGACAGTCGGGTTCAGCTAACTATGGCTACACCTTC.

The gene calls are TRBV2 and TRBJ2-3; weak D call: TRBD1 (5 bases). Trimming pared 6 bases from V and 7 bases from J, leaving 20 bases between. The length of the CDR3 is 15 residues. From germline, CDR1 is SNHLY and CDR2 FYNNEI. CDR3 protein: CASSREQVGSNTQYF. The CDR3, as DNA: TGTGCCAGCAGCCGAGAACAGGTCGGGTCTAATACGCAGTATTTT.

CDR3 bases: TGTGCCTGGGCCCTGGACAGTACATATGGCTACACCTTC. Translating it yields CAWALDSTYGYTF. The V and J genes are TRBV30 and TRBJ1-2; D may be TRBD1 (6 bases). The length of the CDR3 is 13 residues. Germline V lookup: CDR1 GTSNPN, CDR2 SVGIG (reference sequence). Trimming removed 5 bases from V and 5 bases from J, with 15 bases in between. The whole variable domain, filled in from reference TRBV30 and TRBJ1-2, reads SQTIHQWPATLVQPVGSPLSLECTVEGTSNPNLYWYRQAAGRGLQLLFYSVGIGQISSEVPQNLSASRPQDRQFILSSKKLLLSDSGFYLCAWALDSTYGYTFGSGTRLTVV.

The V gene is TRBV5-1, the J gene TRBJ1-1; TRBD1 agrees at 9 bases. The germline gives CDR1 SGHRS, CDR2 YFSETQ. The V gene end was trimmed by 0 bases and the J gene end by 4 bases; junction bases not matched to a gene: 7. The CDR3 totals 16 residues. The CDR3 protein is CASSLEQGAGITEAFF. CDR3 bases: TGCGCCAGCAGCTTGGAACAGGGGGCAGGGATCACTGAAGCTTTCTTT.

DNA of the CDR3: TGCGCCAGCAGCTCCCAAGGGGCGGGAAATGAAAAACTGTTTTTT. It yields the protein CASSSQGAGNEKLFF. This chain joins TRBV5-1 and TRBJ1-4, with a tentative D call TRBD1 (5 bases). Trimming pared 3 bases from V and 5 bases from J, leaving 14 bases between. Germline CDR1 is SGHRS and CDR2 is YFSETQ. The CDR3 sequence is 15 residues long. Variable domain in full (rest from reference TRBV5-1 and TRBJ1-4): KAGVTQTPRYLIKTRGQQVTLSCSPISGHRSVSWYQQTPGQGLQFLFEYFSETQRNKGNFPGRFSGRQFSNSRSEMNVSTLELGDSALYLCASSSQGAGNEKLFFGSGTQLSVL.

The V and J genes are TRBV3-1 (or the pseudogene TRBV3-2) and TRBJ2-7, with D unresolved. V was cut by 1 base and J by 5 bases, with 12 bases left in between. Germline-derived CDR1 and CDR2 are LGHDT and YNNKEL (reference sequence). This CDR3 has 14 residues. The CDR3 coding sequence is TGTGCCAGCAGCCAAGGGTGGACCCGTAACGAGCAGTACGTC. It translates to CASSQGWTRNEQYV.

This chain connects TRBV7-2 to TRBJ2-7; TRBD1 matches 8 bases. CDR3 size: 15 residues. CDR1 is SGHTA, CDR2 FQGNSA, per germline. With V trimmed by 4 bases and J by 3 bases, 8 bases remained unmatched. CDR3 residues: CASSSRQGKGYEQYV. The CDR3 DNA reads TGTGCCAGCAGCTCTCGACAGGGGAAGGGCTACGAGCAGTACGTC.

Points on this clone: Other DNA sequences in the sample encode the same CDR3. This chain uses TRBV7-2 with TRBJ2-6; D ambiguous. Per the germline V gene, CDR1 is SGHTA and CDR2 is FQGNSA. V lost 1 base and J lost 0, with 4 bases in between. The CDR3 runs 15 residues. CDR3 bases: TGTGCCAGCAGCTTAGTATCCTCTGGGGCCAACGTCCTGACTTTC. Protein sequence: CASSLVSSGANVLTF.

The chain couples TRBV19 to TRBJ1-1, with no clear D. Trimming pared 7 bases from V and 6 bases from J, leaving 21 bases between. The CDR3 extends over 15 amino acids. Germline V gene lookup returns CDR1 LNHDA and CDR2 SQIVND (reference sequence). The CDR3 protein is CASTHRNKLEAEAFF. As DNA, the CDR3 is TGTGCCAGTACCCACCGGAACAAACTGGAGGCTGAAGCTTTCTTT.

V gene TRBV9 combines with J gene TRBJ2-2; D is undetermined. The germline V gene encodes CDR1 SGDLS and CDR2 YYNGEE. This CDR3 has 13 amino acids. Trimming pared 5 bases from V and 6 bases from J, leaving 11 bases between. Here the CDR3 DNA reads TGTGCCAGCAGGCCCTCCGGGTCCGGGGAGCTGTTTTTT. Its protein is CASRPSGSGELFF.

This clone was counted a few times. The chain is built from TRBV9 and TRBJ2-4, with 7 nucleotides matching TRBD1. CDR3 length: 19 amino acids. From germline, CDR1 is SGDLS and CDR2 YYNGEE. V was clipped by 0 bases and J by 0 bases; unmatched bases: 12. The CDR3 here is CASSVDGDSPSLAKNIQYF. Written as DNA, the CDR3 is TGTGCCAGCAGCGTAGATGGGGACAGTCCTTCTCTAGCCAAAAACATTCAGTACTTC.

The chain recombines TRBV5-4 with TRBJ1-6; TRBD1 is a possible D gene (6 bases). Germline V gene lookup returns CDR1 SGHNT and CDR2 YYREEE (reference sequence). V shed 4 bases and J shed 7 bases, with 9 bases lying between them. CDR3 length: 13 amino acids. The CDR3 here is CASSVDRNSPLHF. For the CDR3, the DNA is TGTGCCAGCAGCGTCGACAGGAATTCACCCCTCCACTTT.

The chain couples TRBV7-8 to TRBJ2-2; D gene unclear. Germline CDR1 is SGHVS and CDR2 is FQNEAQ. V gave up 3 bases and J gave up 2 bases, with 7 bases separating them. The CDR3 consists of 14 residues. For the CDR3, the DNA is TGTGCCAGCAGCTTCGTCGCTAACACCGGGGAGCTGTTTTTT. Amino acid sequence: CASSFVANTGELFF.